A selection of T cell receptor beta chains follows, all from one sample in a study of T cell repertoires in cytomegalovirus infection. One entry per CDR3 protein results from TCRdb running MiXCR on the reads. Among some 390,000 distinct CDR3 sequences listed, roughly 20% were seen once. Sequencing was carried out using PBMCs. The receptors were gathered from a human donor in good health (CMV status not recorded). Some clones in this sample may be carry-over from other donors' samples. The CDR3 runs from the conserved cysteine through the conserved F or W. The order of the fields is J gene, D gene, V gene, clone size, CDR3 DNA, CDR3 protein. D genes are given only for firm matches. Size tells how often a clone was seen (once, few, many) or the class of an expanded clone, and some rows leave it out.

J gene: TRBJ2-1
D gene: NA
V gene: TRBV7-8
clone size: many
CDR3 DNA: TGTGCCAGCAGCTTTAGATCTCCCAACTACAATGAGCAGTTCTTC
CDR3 protein: CASSFRSPNYNEQFF

J gene: TRBJ2-3
D gene: TRBD2
V gene: TRBV5-1
clone size: once
CDR3 DNA: TGCGCCAGCAGCTTGGACGGCGGGGGGGCAGTAGATACGCAGTATTTT
CDR3 protein: CASSLDGGGAVDTQYF

J gene: TRBJ1-1
D gene: NA
V gene: TRBV11-2
clone size: many
CDR3 DNA: TGTGCCAGCAGCTCTTCCACAGGCTACACTGAAGCTTTCTTT
CDR3 protein: CASSSSTGYTEAFF

J gene: TRBJ2-7
D gene: NA
V gene: TRBV7-2
clone size: few
CDR3 DNA: TGTGCCAGCAGCTGGGAAAGCTCCTACGAGCAGTACTTC
CDR3 protein: CASSWESSYEQYF

J gene: TRBJ2-1
D gene: TRBD2
V gene: TRBV7-2
clone size: NA
CDR3 DNA: TGTGCCGGAGCCTCACTAGCGGGGGGCCCCCCTGAGCAGTTCTTC
CDR3 protein: CAGASLAGGPPEQFF

J gene: TRBJ2-5
D gene: NA
V gene: TRBV5-4
clone size: NA
CDR3 DNA: TGTGCCAGCAGCGTGGAGCCGGGAGCGACCCAGTACTTC
CDR3 protein: CASSVEPGATQYF

J gene: TRBJ2-3
D gene: TRBD1
V gene: TRBV28
clone size: few
CDR3 DNA: TGTGCCAGCAGTTTATTAGGGACAGGGGGTTCCGATACGCAGTATTTT
CDR3 protein: CASSLLGTGGSDTQYF

J gene: TRBJ1-2
D gene: NA
V gene: TRBV20-1
clone size: NA
CDR3 DNA: TGCAGTGCTAGAGTTGTAACAGAGAGTGCCTACACCTTC
CDR3 protein: CSARVVTESAYTF

J gene: TRBJ1-5
D gene: NA
V gene: TRBV28
clone size: many
CDR3 DNA: TGTGCCAGCAGTTTCCCGCCAATGACTACTAGCAATCAGCCCCAGCATTTT
CDR3 protein: CASSFPPMTTSNQPQHF

J gene: TRBJ2-3
D gene: NA
V gene: TRBV7-2
clone size: many
CDR3 DNA: TGTGCCAGCAGCCCCCTAGTAGGGGGCACAGATACGCAGTATTTT
CDR3 protein: CASSPLVGGTDTQYF

J gene: TRBJ2-7
D gene: NA
V gene: TRBV2
clone size: NA
CDR3 DNA: TGTGCCAGCAGTGGGCAGTTAGAAGGGGAGCAGTACTTC
CDR3 protein: CASSGQLEGEQYF

J gene: TRBJ2-5
D gene: NA
V gene: TRBV27
clone size: few
CDR3 DNA: TGTGCCAGCAGTTCTCTTAGGGGCTCAGAGACCCAGTACTTC
CDR3 protein: CASSSLRGSETQYF

J gene: TRBJ2-5
D gene: TRBD1
V gene: TRBV7-2
clone size: NA
CDR3 DNA: TGTGCCAGCAGCTCAATCGGACAGGGATTCGGGACCCAGTACTTC
CDR3 protein: CASSSIGQGFGTQYF

J gene: TRBJ2-7
D gene: TRBD2
V gene: TRBV20-1
clone size: NA
CDR3 DNA: TGCAGTGCTAGAGGAGGGGCCCGGGGTAGCGGGAGTTACGAGCAGTACTTC
CDR3 protein: CSARGGARGSGSYEQYF

J gene: TRBJ2-7
D gene: NA
V gene: TRBV7-2
clone size: many
CDR3 DNA: TGTGCCAGCAGCCTAGACGCCGACGAGCAGTACTTC
CDR3 protein: CASSLDADEQYF

J gene: TRBJ2-1
D gene: NA
V gene: TRBV6-6
clone size: NA
CDR3 DNA: TGTGCCAGCAGTTACTCTTTCGGGGGTCAGGAGCAGTTCTTC
CDR3 protein: CASSYSFGGQEQFF

J gene: TRBJ2-2
D gene: NA
V gene: TRBV7-7
clone size: many
CDR3 DNA: TGTGCCAGCAGCCCAGGGCCGAACGGGGAGCTGTTTTTT
CDR3 protein: CASSPGPNGELFF

J gene: TRBJ2-5
D gene: NA
V gene: TRBV7-2
clone size: many
CDR3 DNA: TGTGCCAGCAGCTTCTCCGGTTTGAGGGCGGAGACCCAGTACTTC
CDR3 protein: CASSFSGLRAETQYF

J gene: TRBJ1-1
D gene: TRBD1
V gene: TRBV11-3
clone size: many
CDR3 DNA: TGTGCCAGCAGCCAGGGGGAGAACACTGAAGCTTTCTTT
CDR3 protein: CASSQGENTEAFF

J gene: TRBJ1-1
D gene: NA
V gene: TRBV7-2
clone size: many
CDR3 DNA: TGTGCCAGCAGGCTGGGTAGGGACACTGAAGCTTTCTTT
CDR3 protein: CASRLGRDTEAFF

J gene: TRBJ2-7
D gene: NA
V gene: TRBV9
clone size: NA
CDR3 DNA: TGTGCCAGCAGCCCCTCCGGGATGACCTACGAGCAGTACTTC
CDR3 protein: CASSPSGMTYEQYF

J gene: TRBJ1-2
D gene: NA
V gene: TRBV4-3
clone size: NA
CDR3 DNA: TGCGCCAGCAGCCAATCAGGGACAAGGTCTAACTATGGCTACACCTTC
CDR3 protein: CASSQSGTRSNYGYTF